The T cell receptor beta chain under discussion was sequenced for a study of cytomegalovirus exposure and HLA in healthy donors. The PCR made use of 60 Vbeta and 13 Jbeta primers. Per the authors' pipeline: In a later analysis, the count reached tens of millions of unique TCR beta chains, with approximately 10 million shared. Method: immunoSEQ multiplex PCR; TCRdb's copy keeps in-frame clones and lacks some. V, J and clone size were drawn from that table, and D and trimming were deduced from the DNA. This table has roughly 100,000 clones, roughly four fifths appearing once. Study-wide results and caveats: Later, TCR association rates were found to vary by HLA locus, highest for DRB1 and lowest for HLA-C. Later on, a genetic analysis was performed. It linked a missense variant in DCLRE1C with V- and J-gene trimming of TCR beta. Prediction of most subjects' HLA-A and HLA-B alleles by TCR beta sequences was reportedly accurate.

As concerns this clone: Its antigen is unidentified.

This CDR3 comprises 14 residues. With V trimmed by 5 bases and J by 5 bases, 5 bases remained unmatched. Looked up from germline, CDR1 is SGHVS and CDR2 is FNYEAQ. Source material: PBMCs. The chain couples TRBV7-6 to TRBJ1-4; 7 bases map to TRBD1. The source of this sequence is a man aged 40-55 years in good health and CMV-seropositive. The CDR3 coding sequence is TGTGCCAGCAGCCGACAGGGCGACAATGAAAAACTGTTTTTT. It encodes CASSRQGDNEKLFF.